The present T cell receptor beta chain was sequenced within a study of blood T cell repertoires in COVID-19. Whole-study context: Sources were T cells, B-cell-depleted T cells, or PBMCs; the material itself was cDNA or gDNA.

The table came from immunoSEQ multiplex PCR; TCRdb's copy has only in-frame clones and leaves some out. The sample carries about 240,000 clones, about 84% recorded once. Deletions cut 5 bases from V and 1 base from J, with 11 bases between. The CDR3 is made up of 15 amino acids. Germline-derived CDR1 and CDR2 are KGHSH and LQKENI. The sequence came from a man at least 80 years old with acute or convalescent COVID-19. J is TRBJ2-2 and V is TRBV18; TRBD2 might be the D (6 bases). Sequencing was performed on peripheral blood. The CDR3 sequence is CASSRTTGNTGELFF. CDR3 sequence (DNA): TGTGCCAGCTCAAGGACTACAGGGAACACCGGGGAGCTGTTTTTT.